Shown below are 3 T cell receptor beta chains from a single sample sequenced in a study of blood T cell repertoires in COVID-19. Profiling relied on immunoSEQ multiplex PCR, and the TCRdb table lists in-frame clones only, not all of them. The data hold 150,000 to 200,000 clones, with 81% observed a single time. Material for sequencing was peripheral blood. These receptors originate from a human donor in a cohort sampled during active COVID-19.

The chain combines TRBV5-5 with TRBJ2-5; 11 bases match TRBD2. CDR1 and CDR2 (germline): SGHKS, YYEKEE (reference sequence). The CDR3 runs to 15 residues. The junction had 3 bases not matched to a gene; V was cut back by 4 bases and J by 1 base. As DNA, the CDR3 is TGTGCCAGCAGCATTAGCGGGGGGGCCCAAGAGACCCAGTACTTC. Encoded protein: CASSISGGAQETQYF.

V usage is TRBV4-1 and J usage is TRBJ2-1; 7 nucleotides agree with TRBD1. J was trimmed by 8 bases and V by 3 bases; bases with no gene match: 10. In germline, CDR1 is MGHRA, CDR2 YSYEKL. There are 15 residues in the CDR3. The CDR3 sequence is CASSHGDRAFDEQFF. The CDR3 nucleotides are TGCGCCAGCAGCCACGGTGACAGGGCTTTTGATGAGCAGTTCTTC.

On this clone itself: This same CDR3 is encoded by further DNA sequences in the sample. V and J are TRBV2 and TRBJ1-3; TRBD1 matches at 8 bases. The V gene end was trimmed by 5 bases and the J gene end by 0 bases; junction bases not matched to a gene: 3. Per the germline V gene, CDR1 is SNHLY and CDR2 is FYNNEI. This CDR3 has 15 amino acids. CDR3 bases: TGTGCCAGCAGTCGGACAGGGAGCTCTGGAAACACCATATATTTT. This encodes CASSRTGSSGNTIYF.